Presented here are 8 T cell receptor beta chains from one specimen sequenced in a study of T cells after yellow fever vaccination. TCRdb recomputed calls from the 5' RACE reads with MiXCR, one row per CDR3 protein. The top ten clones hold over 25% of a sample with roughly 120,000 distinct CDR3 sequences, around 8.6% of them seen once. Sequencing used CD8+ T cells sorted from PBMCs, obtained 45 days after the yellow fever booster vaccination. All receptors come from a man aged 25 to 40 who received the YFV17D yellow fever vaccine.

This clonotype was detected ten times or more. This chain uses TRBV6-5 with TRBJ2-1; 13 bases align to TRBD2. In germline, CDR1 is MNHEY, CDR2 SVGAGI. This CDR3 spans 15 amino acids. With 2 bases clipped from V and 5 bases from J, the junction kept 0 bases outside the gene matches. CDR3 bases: TGTGCCAGCAGTTACGGGACTAGCGGGGACAATGAGCAGTTCTTC. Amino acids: CASSYGTSGDNEQFF.

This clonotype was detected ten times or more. CDR3 sequence: CASSLALVNQPQHF. The CDR3 nucleotides are TGTGCCAGCAGCTTAGCTTTGGTAAATCAGCCCCAGCATTTT. This rearrangement joins TRBV7-8 to TRBJ1-5, with no clear D. The germline CDR1 and CDR2 sequences are SGHVS and FQNEAQ. V lost 0 bases and J 4 bases, leaving 7 bases between the germline ends. The length of the CDR3 is 14 residues.

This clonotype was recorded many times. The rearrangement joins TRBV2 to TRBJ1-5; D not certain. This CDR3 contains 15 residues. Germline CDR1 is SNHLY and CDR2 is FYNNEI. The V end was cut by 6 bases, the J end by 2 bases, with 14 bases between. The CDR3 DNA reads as TGTGCCAGCAGCCTCACCGGAAGGGGCAATCAGCCCCAGCATTTT. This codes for CASSLTGRGNQPQHF.

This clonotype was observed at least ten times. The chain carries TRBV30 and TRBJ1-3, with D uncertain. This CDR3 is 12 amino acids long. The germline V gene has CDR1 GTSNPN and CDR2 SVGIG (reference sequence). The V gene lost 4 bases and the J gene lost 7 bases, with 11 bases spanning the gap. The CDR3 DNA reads TGTGCCTGGATCCGGAGAGATAACACCATATATTTT. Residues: CAWIRRDNTIYF. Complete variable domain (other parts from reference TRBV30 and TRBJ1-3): SQTIHQWPATLVQPVGSPLSLECTVEGTSNPNLYWYRQAAGRGLQLLFYSVGIGQISSEVPQNLSASRPQDRQFILSSKKLLLSDSGFYLCAWIRRDNTIYFGEGSWLTVV.

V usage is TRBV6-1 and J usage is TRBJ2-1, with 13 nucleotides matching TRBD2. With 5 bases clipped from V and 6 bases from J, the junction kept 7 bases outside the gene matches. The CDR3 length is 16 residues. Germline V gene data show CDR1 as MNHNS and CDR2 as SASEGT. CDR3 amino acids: CASSSFGTSGVNEQFF. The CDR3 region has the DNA TGTGCCAGCAGTAGCTTCGGGACTAGCGGGGTCAATGAGCAGTTCTTC.

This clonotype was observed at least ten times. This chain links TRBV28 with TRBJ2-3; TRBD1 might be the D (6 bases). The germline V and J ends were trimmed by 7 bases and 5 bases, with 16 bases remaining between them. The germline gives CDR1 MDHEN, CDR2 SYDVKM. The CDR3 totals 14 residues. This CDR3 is CASTEDRGKDTQYF. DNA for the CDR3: TGTGCCAGCACGGAGGACAGAGGGAAAGATACGCAGTATTTT.

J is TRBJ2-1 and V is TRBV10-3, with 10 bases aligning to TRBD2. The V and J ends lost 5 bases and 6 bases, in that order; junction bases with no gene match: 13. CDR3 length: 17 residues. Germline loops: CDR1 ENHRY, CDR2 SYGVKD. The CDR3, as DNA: TGTGCCATCAGTTTAATGATAAGGGCTAGCGGGAGCAATGAGCAGTTCTTC. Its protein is CAISLMIRASGSNEQFF.

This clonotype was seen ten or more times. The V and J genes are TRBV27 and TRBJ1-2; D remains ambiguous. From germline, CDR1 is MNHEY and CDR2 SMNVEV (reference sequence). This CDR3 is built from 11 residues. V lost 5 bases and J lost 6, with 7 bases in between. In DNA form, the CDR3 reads TGTGCCAGCAGTGGACTCAATGGCTACACCTTC. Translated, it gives CASSGLNGYTF.